A selection of T cell receptor beta chains follows, all from one sample in a study of shared clonotypes between healthy human individuals. The table came from immunoSEQ multiplex PCR; TCRdb's copy has only in-frame clones and leaves some out. Here the sample spans millions of clones, approximately 95% being singletons. The sequencing input was naive CD8+ T cells sorted from blood. These receptors originate from a man between 18 and 35 years old in good health. Both conserved end residues are part of each CDR3. The D gene is left open where the match is weak. Expanded clones are given a class, and other clones once, few, many or no size at all.

>TRBV7-9|NA|NA|TRBJ2-7
CASVTSESHEQYF
TGTGCCAGCGTCACAAGTGAATCCCACGAGCAGTACTTC
>TRBV4-1|NA|NA|TRBJ1-1
CASSPSGALRGEAFF
TGCGCCAGCAGCCCCTCGGGCGCCTTGAGAGGTGAAGCTTTCTTT
>TRBV7-8|NA|NA|TRBJ1-1
CASSENTEAFF
TGTGCCAGCAGTGAGAACACTGAAGCTTTCTTT
>TRBV28|NA|TRBD2|TRBJ2-5
CASLRPGLAGQYQETQYF
TGTGCCAGCCTCCGACCGGGACTAGCGGGACAGTACCAAGAGACCCAGTACTTC
>TRBV2|NA|NA|TRBJ2-1
CASTANPRLYNEQFF
TGTGCCAGCACAGCGAACCCTCGGTTGTACAATGAGCAGTTCTTC
>TRBV14|once|NA|TRBJ2-7
CASSQANSYEQYF
TGTGCCAGCAGCCAAGCCAACTCCTACGAGCAGTACTTC
>TRBV7-3|NA|NA|TRBJ1-1
CASSSTGNTEAFF
TGTGCCAGCAGCTCGACAGGTAACACTGAAGCTTTCTTT
>TRBV5-6|NA|NA|TRBJ2-7
CASSLKLADYEQYF
TGTGCCAGCAGCTTGAAACTAGCCGACTACGAGCAGTACTTC
>TRBV4-3|NA|TRBD2|TRBJ2-1
CASSQSPGLVGREQFF
TGCGCCAGCAGCCAATCTCCGGGACTAGTGGGGAGGGAGCAGTTCTTC
>TRBV9|NA|TRBD2|TRBJ2-7
CASSVGGSGPPSYEQYF
TGTGCCAGCAGCGTAGGGGGTAGCGGGCCCCCATCCTACGAGCAGTACTTC
>TRBV16|NA|NA|TRBJ1-2
CASSQSIEYTF
TGTGCCAGCAGCCAATCAATTGAGTACACCTTC
>TRBV6-6|NA|NA|TRBJ1-2
CAGWGWDTVHNYGYTF
TGTGCCGGCTGGGGGTGGGACACGGTACATAACTATGGCTACACCTTC
>TRBV5-1|NA|NA|TRBJ2-7
CASSFFGGTSEQYF
TGCGCCAGCAGCTTTTTTGGGGGTACCTCGGAGCAGTACTTC
>TRBV7-3|NA|NA|TRBJ2-1
CASSLTRGYEQFF
TGTGCCAGCAGCTTAACTAGAGGCTATGAGCAGTTCTTC
>TRBV28|once|NA|TRBJ2-6
CASSPRGSGANVLTF
TGTGCCAGCAGTCCCCGAGGCTCTGGGGCCAACGTCCTGACTTTC